What follows are 24 T cell receptor beta chains derived from one specimen sequenced in a study of cytomegalovirus exposure and HLA in healthy donors. Profiled with immunoSEQ multiplex PCR; TCRdb holds only in-frame clones, not every one. Of around 56,000 clones in the sample, 89% were seen once. Sequences were obtained from PBMCs. The receptors here all came from a woman under 30 in good health and CMV-seronegative.

The chain joins TRBV15 to TRBJ2-1; possibly TRBD2 for D (5 bases). Germline CDR1 LNHNV, CDR2 YYDKDF (reference sequence). Trimming stripped 3 bases from V and 4 bases from J, with 10 bases between. CDR3 length: 14 residues. The CDR3 region has the DNA TGTGCCACCAGCAGGAGGGCCTCATACAATGAGCAGTTCTTC. Translated: CATSRRASYNEQFF.

The V and J genes are TRBV5-1 and TRBJ1-5; D is perhaps TRBD1 (5 bases). The CDR3 spans 13 residues. The germline V gene encodes CDR1 SGHRS and CDR2 YFSETQ. Between the trimmed V and J ends, which lost 5 bases and 7 bases, there was a span of 13 bases. CDR3 bases: TGCGCCAGCAGTCGGCAGGGCGAACAGCCCCAGCATTTT. Protein sequence: CASSRQGEQPQHF.

The gene calls are TRBV9 and TRBJ2-2, with D unresolved. The CDR3 runs to 13 residues. Germline V gene sequence: CDR1 SGDLS, CDR2 YYNGEE. The germline V and J ends were trimmed by 3 bases and 5 bases, with 8 bases remaining between them. The CDR3 bases are TGTGCCAGCAGCGGACCGGGTACCGGGGAGCTGTTTTTT. This gives the protein CASSGPGTGELFF.

The table lists this clone with a count of one. V usage is TRBV19 and J usage is TRBJ2-7; 13 bases are shared with TRBD2. V shed 6 bases, J shed 3 bases, and the junction held 8 bases outside the gene matches. This CDR3 region has 16 residues. Germline V gene sequence: CDR1 LNHDA, CDR2 SQIVND (reference sequence). CDR3: CASSGQLAGGYYEQYF. CDR3 nucleotide sequence: TGTGCCAGTAGCGGCCAACTAGCGGGAGGGTACTACGAGCAGTACTTC. The complete variable domain, with remaining parts taken from reference TRBV19 and TRBJ2-7, reads DGGITQSPKYLFRKEGQNVTLSCEQNLNHDAMYWYRQDPGQGLRLIYYSQIVNDFQKGDIAEGYSVSREKKESFPLTVTSAQKNPTAFYLCASSGQLAGGYYEQYFGPGTRLTVT.

This clone was found once. The rearrangement joins TRBV11-1 to TRBJ2-1; 7 nucleotides align to TRBD2. The V segment lost 1 base and the J segment 2 bases; nucleotides outside the gene matches: 5. Germline-derived CDR1 and CDR2 are SGHAT and FQDESV (reference sequence). This CDR3 has 16 residues. The chain's CDR3 is CASSLVPGGTYNEQFF. CDR3 DNA: TGTGCCAGCAGCTTAGTGCCCGGGGGGACCTACAATGAGCAGTTCTTC.

The J gene is TRBJ2-3, the V gene TRBV10-3, with 7 bases lining up with TRBD2. The CDR3 has 15 amino acids. The germline CDR1 and CDR2 sequences are ENHRY and SYGVKD. V shed 4 bases, J shed 1 base, and the junction held 5 bases outside the gene matches. The CDR3 sequence: CAISGASGGTDTQYF. The CDR3 DNA sequence: TGTGCCATCAGTGGGGCCAGCGGGGGCACAGATACGCAGTATTTT.

This sequence joins TRBV30 and TRBJ2-5; 7 nucleotides match TRBD2. Germline V gene lookup returns CDR1 GTSNPN and CDR2 SVGIG (reference sequence). The CDR3 extends over 12 amino acids. After removal of 4 bases from V and 3 bases from J, the junction contained 2 bases not matched to a gene. The CDR3 bases are TGTGCCTGGACTAGCGGAGAAGAGACCCAGTACTTC. As protein: CAWTSGEETQYF.

V usage is TRBV7-2 and J usage is TRBJ2-1; D is perhaps TRBD2 (6 bases). CDR3 length: 17 amino acids. The ends were cut back, 1 base at V and 6 bases at J, with 19 bases in the middle. Germline loops: CDR1 SGHTA, CDR2 FQGNSA. CDR3 sequence (DNA): TGTGCCAGCAGCTTAGGAGGTTTGGGGGGACCCGTCAATGAGCAGTTCTTC. Translated: CASSLGGLGGPVNEQFF.

V and J are TRBV11-2 and TRBJ2-2; D might be TRBD2 (6 bases). Germline CDR1 reads SGHAT; CDR2 reads FQNNGV. This CDR3 comprises 15 residues. The ends were cut back, 2 bases at V and 5 bases at J, with 12 bases in the middle. The CDR3 bases are TGTGCCAGCAGCTTAAGTGGGAGGAGGACCGGGGAGCTGTTTTTT. Amino acids: CASSLSGRRTGELFF.

The gene calls are TRBV9 and TRBJ1-1; D call uncertain. In germline, CDR1 is SGDLS, CDR2 YYNGEE. Deletions cut 2 bases from V and 0 bases from J, with 5 bases between. The CDR3 spans 13 residues. The CDR3 bases are TGTGCCAGCAGCGTTTATATGAACACTGAAGCTTTCTTT. Its translation is CASSVYMNTEAFF. Combining the CDR3 with reference TRBV9 and TRBJ1-1 gives the whole variable domain DSGVTQTPKHLITATGQRVTLRCSPRSGDLSVYWYQQSLDQGLQFLIQYYNGEERAKGNILERFSAQQFPDLHSELNLSSLELGDSALYFCASSVYMNTEAFFGQGTRLTVV.

This clone showed up just once. The genes are TRBV7-2 and TRBJ2-3; TRBD2 matches at 7 bases. Trimming at V came to 5 bases and at J to 3 bases, leaving 8 bases not matched to a gene. In germline, CDR1 is SGHTA, CDR2 FQGNSA. The CDR3 consists of 15 residues. The CDR3 DNA is TGTGCCAGCAGCCTCTCGGGAGGTCTTACAGATACGCAGTATTTT. It yields the protein CASSLSGGLTDTQYF.

The chain employs TRBV10-3 and TRBJ2-3, with 7 nucleotides matching TRBD1. V dropped 7 bases and J dropped 3; count of bases not matched to a gene: 7. This CDR3 spans 14 amino acids. Per the germline V gene, CDR1 is ENHRY and CDR2 is SYGVKD. Here the CDR3 reads CAITDGTVTDTQYF. The DNA for the CDR3 is TGTGCCATCACCGACGGGACAGTAACAGATACGCAGTATTTT.

The rearrangement uses TRBV5-1 and TRBJ2-2; D perhaps matches TRBD1 (6 bases). This CDR3 is 14 amino acids long. Trimming took 8 bases from V and 0 from J, leaving 11 bases between them. Germline-derived CDR1 and CDR2 are SGHRS and YFSETQ. CDR3 protein: CASHTGTNTGELFF. CDR3 DNA sequence: TGCGCCAGTCACACAGGGACGAACACCGGGGAGCTGTTTTTT.

The chain couples TRBV30 to TRBJ1-1; 7 positions agree with TRBD1. Trimming cost V 2 bases and J 5 bases; bases outside gene matches: 5. CDR1 GTSNPN and CDR2 SVGIG come from the germline V gene (reference sequence). The CDR3 runs 13 residues. The DNA for the CDR3 is TGTGCCTGGAGTTACAGGGGTTCGACTGAAGCTTTCTTT. Protein: CAWSYRGSTEAFF. Together with reference TRBV30 and TRBJ1-1, the CDR3 gives the full variable domain: SQTIHQWPATLVQPVGSPLSLECTVEGTSNPNLYWYRQAAGRGLQLLFYSVGIGQISSEVPQNLSASRPQDRQFILSSKKLLLSDSGFYLCAWSYRGSTEAFFGQGTRLTVV.

This clone was detected only once. V is TRBV2 and J is TRBJ1-2; 10 nucleotides match TRBD1. The trim removed 2 bases at V and 10 bases at J, leaving 10 bases unmatched. The CDR3 runs to 15 residues. Germline V gene lookup returns CDR1 SNHLY and CDR2 FYNNEI. CDR3 sequence: CASSETARDRGYYTF. CDR3 nucleotide sequence: TGTGCCAGCAGTGAAACGGCGAGGGACAGGGGTTACTACACCTTC.

This chain uses TRBV13 with TRBJ1-2; D remains unclear. The V end lost 1 base, the J end lost 0 bases, and 12 bases lay between the germline ends. The germline CDR1 and CDR2 sequences are PRHDT and FYEKMQ (reference sequence). The CDR3 sequence is 16 residues long. The CDR3 reads CASSLAPGLTNYGYTF. CDR3 sequence (DNA): TGTGCCAGCAGCTTAGCGCCGGGGTTGACTAACTATGGCTACACCTTC.

The chain links TRBV19 to TRBJ1-5; 7 nucleotides match TRBD1. The CDR3 covers 13 residues. The germline gives CDR1 LNHDA, CDR2 SQIVND (reference sequence). V lost 7 bases and J lost 6; bases outside the gene matches: 6. The CDR3 DNA sequence: TGTGCCAGTACCGAAACAGGGGTTCAGCCCCAGCATTTT. It codes for CASTETGVQPQHF.

The rearrangement joins TRBV6-5 to TRBJ1-1; maybe TRBD1 (5 bases). This CDR3 spans 16 amino acids. Germline CDR1 MNHEY, CDR2 SVGAGI. Deletions cut 0 bases from V and 2 bases from J, with 13 bases between. The CDR3 region has the DNA TGTGCCAGCAGTTACTCCGGGGCGGGGGAAAACACTGAAGCTTTCTTT. This codes for CASSYSGAGENTEAFF.

This chain connects TRBV11-2 to TRBJ1-5; 8 positions match TRBD1. The V segment lost 1 base and the J segment 4 bases; nucleotides outside the gene matches: 0. There are 14 residues in the CDR3. Looked up from germline, CDR1 is SGHAT and CDR2 is FQNNGV. CDR3 sequence: CASSLGQGNQPQHF. CDR3 nucleotide sequence: TGTGCCAGCAGCTTAGGACAGGGGAATCAGCCCCAGCATTTT.

V and J are TRBV29-1 and TRBJ2-7; D perhaps matches TRBD1 (6 bases). The CDR3 sequence is 15 residues long. From germline, CDR1 is SQVTM and CDR2 ANQGSEA. The germline V and J ends were trimmed by 0 bases and 0 bases, with 12 bases remaining between them. CDR3 sequence: CSVEDPRGSSYEQYF. CDR3 DNA sequence: TGCAGCGTTGAAGACCCCAGGGGAAGCTCCTACGAGCAGTACTTC.

Only a few counts were recorded for this clone. The V and J genes are TRBV7-9 and TRBJ2-5; 9 nucleotides agree with TRBD1. V shed 1 base, J shed 4 bases, and the junction held 4 bases outside the gene matches. Germline loops: CDR1 SEHNR, CDR2 FQNEAQ (reference sequence). The CDR3 runs to 15 residues. Here the CDR3 DNA reads TGTGCCAGCAGCTTAGGGACAGGGGAAGCAGAGACCCAGTACTTC. Translating it yields CASSLGTGEAETQYF.

The rearrangement links TRBV28 to TRBJ1-4, with a weak D call TRBD1 (5 bases). The CDR3 has 16 residues. Germline V gene lookup returns CDR1 MDHEN and CDR2 SYDVKM. V dropped 4 bases and J dropped 5 bases, with 17 bases sitting between them. CDR3 sequence reads: CASSSPFTGENEKLFF. Written as DNA, the CDR3 is TGTGCCAGCAGTTCTCCCTTTACAGGCGAAAATGAAAAACTGTTTTTT.

This rearrangement joins TRBV10-1 to TRBJ2-7, with a tentative D call TRBD2 (6 bases). The germline V gene encodes CDR1 WNHNN and CDR2 SYGVQD (reference sequence). V lost 6 bases, J lost 4 bases, and 19 bases lay in between. CDR3 length: 15 residues. CDR3 sequence reads: CASRTQEDAGYEQYF. The CDR3 coding sequence is TGCGCCAGCAGGACCCAGGAGGATGCGGGGTACGAGCAGTACTTC.

The genes are TRBV4-1 and TRBJ1-1, with a tentative D call TRBD1 (6 bases). CDR3 length equals 15 residues. CDR1 and CDR2 from the germline V gene are MGHRA and YSYEKL. Trimming took 0 bases from V and 4 from J, leaving 12 bases between them. DNA for the CDR3: TGCGCCAGCAGCCAAGAAAGTGCAGGGGTCACTGAAGCTTTCTTT. It translates to CASSQESAGVTEAFF.